The 27 T cell receptor beta chains listed next were all sequenced from one sample in a study of blood T cells in healthy people across ages. Together with a sample-barcoded 5' primer, a J-beta primer mix was included in a second PCR lasting 7 to 11 cycles. TCRdb processed the 5' RACE reads anew with MiXCR; each CDR3 protein has one entry. The profile covers 1.5 million to 1.8 million distinct CDR3 sequences, with approximately 39% appearing a single time and about 4% taken by the ten largest. The sample consisted of blood. These receptors were taken from a woman under 30 in good health.

The table lists this clonotype with a few counts. The chain employs TRBV20-1 and TRBJ1-6; 8 bases agree with TRBD1. The J segment lost 1 base and the V segment lost 0 bases, leaving 2 bases of the junction unmatched. From germline, CDR1 is DFQATT and CDR2 SNEGSKA (reference sequence). This CDR3 is built from 16 residues. The CDR3 DNA follows: TGCAGTGCTAGAGACAGGGGGCGTTCCTATAATTCACCCCTCCACTTT. This codes for CSARDRGRSYNSPLHF.

This clonotype was recorded a few times. The gene calls are TRBV3-1 and TRBJ2-3; 9 positions match TRBD2. Losses at the gene ends were 2 bases for V and 0 bases for J; bases not matched to a gene: 15. The CDR3 runs 20 residues. CDR1 is LGHDT and CDR2 is YNNKEL in the germline V gene (reference sequence). The CDR3 loop reads CASSQYGIAGGATSTDTQYF. CDR3 in DNA: TGTGCCAGCAGCCAATACGGAATTGCGGGAGGGGCTACTAGCACAGATACGCAGTATTTT.

The chain joins TRBV12-3 or TRBV12-4 to TRBJ2-6; 11 nucleotides agree with TRBD2. The CDR3 length is 23 residues. With 5 bases clipped from V and 0 bases from J, the junction kept 21 bases outside the gene matches. This CDR3 reads CASSPTLGLAGGSQVSGANVLTF. Here the CDR3 DNA reads TGTGCCAGCAGTCCCACTCTCGGGCTAGCGGGGGGCTCGCAAGTCTCTGGGGCCAACGTCCTGACTTTC.

This sequence joins TRBV24-1 and TRBJ1-1, with 7 bases lining up with TRBD1. CDR1 and CDR2 (germline): KGHDR, SFDVKD. This CDR3 contains 13 residues. The trim removed 9 bases at V and 4 bases at J, leaving 7 bases unmatched. The CDR3 is CATVRQGATEAFF. CDR3 in DNA: TGTGCCACCGTACGACAGGGTGCCACTGAAGCTTTCTTT.

The chain recombines TRBV27 with TRBJ2-7; a possible D gene is TRBD1 (6 bases). There are 14 residues in the CDR3. With 2 bases removed from V and 3 bases from J, the gap between germline ends came to 11 bases. The V gene's germline CDR1 is MNHEY and CDR2 SMNVEV (reference sequence). CDR3 region: CASSLHDRLYEQYF. The CDR3, as DNA: TGTGCCAGCAGTTTACACGACAGGCTCTACGAGCAGTACTTC.

This clonotype was seen a handful of times. V usage is TRBV5-1 and J usage is TRBJ2-2; no definite D call. V gave up 5 bases and J gave up 2 bases, with 7 bases separating them. There are 13 residues in the CDR3. CDR1 and CDR2 (germline): SGHRS, YFSETQ. DNA for the CDR3: TGCGCCAGCAGTGCAGGAAACACCGGGGAGCTGTTTTTT. Protein sequence: CASSAGNTGELFF.

This clonotype appeared a few times. This chain uses TRBV29-1 with TRBJ2-1; 10 bases map to TRBD2. The V gene end was trimmed by 6 bases and the J gene end by 4 bases; junction bases not matched to a gene: 6. Germline V CDR1 and CDR2: SQVTM, ANQGSEA. The CDR3 totals 14 residues. Here the CDR3 DNA reads TGCAGCGTGTTAGGACTAGCGGAGTACAATGAGCAGTTCTTC. Translating it yields CSVLGLAEYNEQFF.

This rearrangement joins TRBV4-3 to TRBJ1-5; tentatively, D is TRBD1 (5 bases). Germline V gene data show CDR1 as LGHNA and CDR2 as YSLEER. The germline V and J ends were trimmed by 8 bases and 5 bases, with 10 bases remaining between them. CDR3 length: 12 amino acids. The CDR3 loop is CASGTVDQPQHF. DNA for the CDR3: TGCGCCAGCGGGACGGTAGATCAGCCCCAGCATTTT.

The rearrangement links TRBV5-1 to TRBJ2-2, with D uncertain. The V and J ends lost 1 base and 3 bases respectively, with 10 bases between them. Germline V gives CDR1 SGHRS, CDR2 YFSETQ. CDR3 size: 15 residues. Here the CDR3 DNA reads TGCGCCAGCAGCTTGTATGGGCAACACACCGGGGAGCTGTTTTTT. This sequence encodes CASSLYGQHTGELFF.

V and J are TRBV4-1 and TRBJ1-5; D possibly corresponds to TRBD1 (6 bases). Germline V gene lookup returns CDR1 MGHRA and CDR2 YSYEKL. Between the trimmed V and J ends, which lost 3 bases and 4 bases, there was a span of 25 bases. The CDR3 consists of 19 residues. The CDR3 spells CASSQGPFRRGKGNQPQHF. DNA for the CDR3: TGCGCCAGCAGCCAGGGCCCATTCAGGAGGGGGAAGGGGAATCAGCCCCAGCATTTT.

The V and J genes are TRBV7-9 and TRBJ1-1; D ambiguous. From germline, CDR1 is SEHNR and CDR2 FQNEAQ (reference sequence). The CDR3 covers 12 residues. V lost 5 bases to trimming and J lost 8 bases, with 12 bases between them. The CDR3 reads CASSTLADEAFF. The CDR3, as DNA: TGTGCCAGCAGCACCCTTGCGGACGAAGCTTTCTTT.

The V and J genes are TRBV30 and TRBJ1-2, with D tentatively TRBD1 (6 bases). The CDR3 spans 13 residues. The V gene lost 4 bases and the J gene lost 2 bases, with 11 bases spanning the gap. Looked up from germline, CDR1 is GTSNPN and CDR2 is SVGIG (reference sequence). CDR3 DNA sequence: TGTGCCTGGAAAGGACAGAGCAACTATGGCTACACCTTC. Its translation: CAWKGQSNYGYTF.

The chain employs TRBV20-1 and TRBJ1-5; D ambiguous. V dropped 0 bases and J dropped 1 base, with 4 bases sitting between them. Germline V gene sequence: CDR1 DFQATT, CDR2 SNEGSKA (reference sequence). The CDR3 totals 13 residues. Here the CDR3 reads CSARDHSNQPQHF. In DNA form, the CDR3 reads TGCAGTGCTAGAGATCACAGCAATCAGCCCCAGCATTTT.

The V gene is TRBV12-3 or TRBV12-4, the J gene TRBJ2-5; 11 bases are a match to TRBD2. There are 17 residues in the CDR3. V lost 5 bases to trimming and J lost 6 bases; unmatched junction nucleotides: 14. CDR3 loop: CASSKSTSGSRSKTQYF. Written as DNA, the CDR3 is TGTGCCAGCAGTAAAAGTACTAGCGGGAGTAGGTCGAAGACCCAGTACTTC.

This clonotype has just a few counts. The chain joins TRBV20-1 to TRBJ1-1; possibly TRBD1 for D (5 bases). From germline, CDR1 is DFQATT and CDR2 SNEGSKA (reference sequence). Trimming removed 0 bases from V and 0 bases from J, with 8 bases in between. This CDR3 spans 14 amino acids. The chain's CDR3 is CSAREPGMNTEAFF. The CDR3 DNA follows: TGCAGTGCTAGAGAACCAGGGATGAACACTGAAGCTTTCTTT.

J is TRBJ2-7 and V is TRBV7-2; 9 bases fit TRBD1. This CDR3 comprises 16 residues. The V gene's germline CDR1 is SGHTA and CDR2 FQGNSA. V lost 2 bases and J lost 6; bases outside the gene matches: 11. The CDR3 DNA reads TGTGCCAGCAGCTTATCCTCAGGGACAGGGTATGGCGAGCAGTACTTC. It translates to CASSLSSGTGYGEQYF.

This clonotype was counted a few times. The V and J genes are TRBV7-9 and TRBJ2-1; 11 positions agree with TRBD2. The germline gives CDR1 SEHNR, CDR2 FQNEAQ (reference sequence). The CDR3 length is 17 residues. V lost 0 bases to trimming and J lost 3 bases; unmatched junction nucleotides: 4. The CDR3, as DNA: TGTGCCAGCAGCTTAGCCCCCACTAGCGGGAGCTACAATGAGCAGTTCTTC. This sequence encodes CASSLAPTSGSYNEQFF. Combining the CDR3 with reference TRBV7-9 and TRBJ2-1 gives the whole variable domain DTGVSQNPRHKITKRGQNVTFRCDPISEHNRLYWYRQTLGQGPEFLTYFQNEAQLEKSRLLSDRFSAERPKGSFSTLEIQRTEQGDSAMYLCASSLAPTSGSYNEQFFGPGTRLTVL.

V gene TRBV20-1 combines with J gene TRBJ1-1, with 8 positions matching TRBD1. Germline values: CDR1 DFQATT, CDR2 SNEGSKA (reference sequence). The CDR3 runs to 14 residues. V was pared by 6 bases and J by 1 base, with 7 bases of the junction left unmatched. The CDR3 region is CSAGDRRGNTEAFF. The CDR3 coding sequence is TGCAGTGCGGGGGACAGGAGGGGGAACACTGAAGCTTTCTTT.

This clonotype was found many times. V usage is TRBV5-6 and J usage is TRBJ1-1; TRBD1 is a possible D gene (6 bases). Germline values: CDR1 SGHDT, CDR2 YYEEEE. V was clipped by 0 bases and J by 4 bases, with 13 bases between them. There are 15 residues in the CDR3. The CDR3 sequence is CASSLDQGRGTEAFF. The CDR3 region has the DNA TGTGCCAGCAGCTTGGATCAGGGGAGGGGCACTGAAGCTTTCTTT.

This clonotype has a handful of counts. The gene calls are TRBV9 and TRBJ2-7, with a tentative D call TRBD2 (5 bases). Germline V lookup: CDR1 SGDLS, CDR2 YYNGEE. The CDR3 extends over 14 amino acids. Trimming stripped 0 bases from V and 2 bases from J, with 9 bases between. The DNA for the CDR3 is TGTGCCAGCAGCGTAGATGGGGAGACCTACGAGCAGTACTTC. It codes for CASSVDGETYEQYF. Full variable domain (outside the CDR3, taken from reference TRBV9 and TRBJ2-7): DSGVTQTPKHLITATGQRVTLRCSPRSGDLSVYWYQQSLDQGLQFLIQYYNGEERAKGNILERFSAQQFPDLHSELNLSSLELGDSALYFCASSVDGETYEQYFGPGTRLTVT.

The chain employs TRBV6-2 or TRBV6-3 and TRBJ1-5; 7 nucleotides align to TRBD1. This CDR3 spans 15 amino acids. CDR1 MNHEY and CDR2 SVGEGT come from the germline V gene. V shed 6 bases, J shed 1 base, and the junction held 6 bases outside the gene matches. In DNA form, the CDR3 reads TGTGCCAGCAGCCGGGGACAGCACAGCAATCAGCCCCAGCATTTT. It yields the protein CASSRGQHSNQPQHF.

The chain carries TRBV7-2 and TRBJ2-3, with D perhaps TRBD1 (9 bases). The CDR3 runs to 19 residues. V shed 2 bases and J shed 6 bases, with 27 bases lying between them. CDR1 is SGHTA and CDR2 is FQGNSA in the germline V gene. The CDR3 is CASSLRTGVFTSGVDTQYF. The CDR3 DNA follows: TGTGCCAGCAGCTTAAGGACAGGGGTGTTCACTAGCGGTGTGGATACGCAGTATTTT.

As regards this clonotype: Compared with germline, one end of the junction differs, possibly owing to a read error. The V call is TRBV4-1, the J call TRBJ2-4, with D perhaps matching TRBD2 (6 bases). CDR3 length equals 18 residues. CDR1 MGHRA and CDR2 YSYEKL come from the germline V gene. The CDR3 bases are TGCGCCAGCAGCCAAACCGAAGGCGGGGCCCTAGCCAAAAACACTCAGTACTTC. This codes for CASSQTEGGALAKNTQYF.

This clonotype was detected only a few times. The V call is TRBV5-1, the J call TRBJ1-4; tentative D call: TRBD1 (6 bases). The CDR3 sequence is 16 residues long. Trimming left V 1 base short and J 2 bases short, with 12 bases between. The germline gives CDR1 SGHRS, CDR2 YFSETQ. CDR3 in amino acids: CASSLLGGITNEKLFF. The DNA for the CDR3 is TGCGCCAGCAGCTTGTTGGGGGGCATCACTAATGAAAAACTGTTTTTT.

The genes are TRBV20-1 and TRBJ2-1; perhaps TRBD1 as D (6 bases). This CDR3 is built from 16 residues. Trimming took off 6 bases at V and 6 bases at J, with 24 bases between the two ends. CDR1 and CDR2 (germline): DFQATT, SNEGSKA (reference sequence). Here the CDR3 DNA reads TGCAGTGCCATCACTATCGACAGGCGCTACTGCAATGAGCAGTTCTTC. Encoded protein: CSAITIDRRYCNEQFF.

The chain is built from TRBV14 and TRBJ2-2; the D is unclear. Per the germline V gene, CDR1 is SGHDN and CDR2 is FVKESK. This CDR3 contains 13 residues. V lost 9 bases and J lost 6, with 14 bases in between. The CDR3 DNA is TGTGCCAGTGGAACCACCCGGGCCGGGGAGCTGTTTTTT. This encodes CASGTTRAGELFF.

The chain recombines TRBV11-2 with TRBJ1-2; TRBD1 matches at 9 bases. This CDR3 is 16 amino acids long. The ends lost 2 bases at V and 4 bases at J; junction bases unmatched: 8. Per germline, CDR1 SGHAT and CDR2 FQNNGV. The CDR3 DNA sequence: TGTGCCAGCAGCTTACTTGGGACAGGGAATCTCTATGGCTACACCTTC. Protein: CASSLLGTGNLYGYTF.